This TCR beta chain was identified in a study of blood T cell repertoires in COVID-19. Methods used by the authors: Amplification with reference gene primers provided the estimates of nucleated cell counts. This table comes from immunoSEQ multiplex PCR, and its TCRdb copy is limited to in-frame clones, with some not included. That table is the source of V, J and clone size, and D and trimming were worked out from the DNA. The sample contains about 100,000 clones, around 92% of which appear only once. Germline CDR1 reads SGHNT; CDR2 reads YENEEA. The CDR3 is 14 residues long. V trimming: 5 bases; J trimming: 5 bases; junction bases outside the gene matches: 8.

This sequence was found in a man in his fifties or sixties with active COVID-19. The rearrangement uses TRBV11-3 and TRBJ2-7; TRBD1 matches at 8 bases. The source material was peripheral blood. CDR3 protein: CASSDNRGSHEQYF. Here the CDR3 DNA reads TGTGCCAGCAGCGACAACAGGGGGTCCCACGAGCAGTACTTC.